This TCR beta chain was sequenced during a study of cytomegalovirus exposure and HLA in healthy donors. In the study overall: The approximately 100 million unique TCR beta sequences, from roughly 180 million T cells, were found by an earlier analysis.

Study-level findings and limits: Associated with cytomegalovirus, according to the listing, were around 170 TCR beta chains. Follow-up analysis later connected one missense variant in DCLRE1C with trimming of TCR beta V- and J-genes.

The study ran its PCR with 60 Vbeta and 13 Jbeta primers. Libraries were prepared by immunoSEQ multiplex PCR; TCRdb keeps only in-frame clonotypes and omits some of them. Among about 180,000 clones listed, 65% to 80% were seen once. Note on this clone: The antigen is not known.

Despite likely unrecorded immune exposures, the donors were nominally healthy at the time of sampling. Sequencing was performed on PBMCs. The receptor's source is a woman in her forties or fifties in good health and CMV-seropositive.

Written as DNA, the CDR3 is TGCGCCAGCAGCTTGGTCCCGGGGATGTACAATGAGCAGTTCTTC. It yields the protein CASSLVPGMYNEQFF. The rearrangement uses TRBV5-1 and TRBJ2-1; possibly TRBD2 for D (5 bases). Per the germline V gene, CDR1 is SGHRS and CDR2 is YFSETQ. The CDR3 length is 15 residues. Trimming removed 0 bases at V and 4 bases at J, with 11 bases between.